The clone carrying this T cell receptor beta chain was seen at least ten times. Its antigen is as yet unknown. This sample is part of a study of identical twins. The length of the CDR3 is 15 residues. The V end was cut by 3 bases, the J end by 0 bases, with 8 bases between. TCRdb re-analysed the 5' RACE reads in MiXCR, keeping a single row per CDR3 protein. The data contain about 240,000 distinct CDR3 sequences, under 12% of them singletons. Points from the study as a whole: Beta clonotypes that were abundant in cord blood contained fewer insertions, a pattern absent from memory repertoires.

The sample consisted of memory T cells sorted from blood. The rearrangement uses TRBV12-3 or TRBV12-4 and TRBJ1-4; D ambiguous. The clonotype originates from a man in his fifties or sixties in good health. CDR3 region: CASSLKSSTNEKLFF. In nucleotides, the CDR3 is TGTGCCAGCAGTTTGAAATCTTCAACTAATGAAAAACTGTTTTTT.